This T cell receptor (beta chain) was captured by sequencing in a study of OX40 agonist ivuxolimab in advanced cancers. For the wider study: The costimulatory receptor OX40 (CD134) was targeted by ivuxolimab, a fully human IgG2 agonistic monoclonal antibody. Intravenous ivuxolimab was administered to patients every 2 weeks at six dose levels: 0.01, 0.1, 0.3, 1.5, 3 and 10 mg/kg. Among the 52 dose-escalation patients, approximately 20 had hepatocellular carcinoma, approximately 15 melanoma, 9 renal cell carcinoma and 9 head and neck cancer. In the dose-escalation cohort, more than 80% of patients were male, and the mean age was approximately 60 years with a range of roughly 20 to 79. Patients were allowed to have had prior anti-PD-1, anti-PD-L1 or anti-CTLA-4 therapy, and approximately 39% of the dose-escalation patients had been treated with checkpoint inhibitors. Partial responses were achieved by three dose-escalation patients, of whom one had hepatocellular carcinoma and two had cutaneous melanoma. The purpose of peripheral TCRbeta sequencing was to test whether ivuxolimab changed TCR sequence diversity and led to clonal T-cell expansion. The paper reports the monotherapy dose-escalation portion (N ≈ 50 patients) of the phase I ivuxolimab trial.

In the case of this clone: Its cognate antigen has yet to be identified. No qualities accompany the bases; no much larger clone lies one base away.

Counted from cysteine to phenylalanine, this CDR3 has 14 amino acids. The kept DNA is CDR3 alone, 42 bases in frame from the first base. Trimming takes 8 bases from V and 4 bases from J, and the germline ends sit 14 bases apart. The germline V gene supplies CDR1 SGHAT and CDR2 FQNNGV. The investigation overall reported the following: Clonal expansion of both CD4+ and CD8+ blood T cells was observed from baseline to week 6 at doses 0.1 to 3.0 mg/kg. In the 0.1-3.0 mg/kg groups, partial responders had among the lowest normalized peripheral clonal expansion, particularly in CD8+ T cells. On average, CD8+ T cells showed more expanded clones than CD4+ T cells after ivuxolimab. Low levels of normalized T-cell clonal expansion were also shown by some nonresponding patients. Antigen specificity was not determined for the clonally expanded peripheral T cells.

Patients with a history of autoimmune disease or receiving systemic immunosuppression were excluded from the trial. Peripheral blood for TCR sequencing was collected from all dose cohorts at baseline, on cycle 4 day 1, and on cycle 7 day 1. The samples were drawn from a first-in-human, open-label, multicenter phase I dose-escalation trial of ivuxolimab. Adults with locally advanced or metastatic melanoma, renal cell carcinoma, hepatocellular carcinoma or head and neck squamous cell carcinoma were enrolled in the trial. CD4+ and CD8+ T cells were sorted separately from peripheral blood before TCR sequencing. To sequence the TCRbeta CDR3 region, genomic DNA was isolated from the sorted cells. The immunoSEQ Assay was used to sequence the TCRbeta CDR3 regions. Held by TCRdb, this immuneACCESS table contains in-frame sequences only and omits some clones. Under half of the omission traces to an unresolved V gene where checked; the cause of the rest is unknown. The sample data list 30,000 to 45,000 clones, and about 88% of these were observed just once. 2.4% of the sample lies in the top ten.

The rearrangement joined TRBV11-2 to TRBJ2-2; the best D guess is TRBD1, with 5 bases matching. The starting material was CD4+ or CD8+ T cells sorted from blood, obtained in a trial of the OX40 agonist ivuxolimab. The TCR sequence derives from an adult with an advanced solid tumor such as melanoma, head and neck, liver or kidney cancer. The DNA is as follows: TGTGCCAGCGTGCTGCAGGGTGGCACCGGGGAGCTGTTTTTT. Translation gives CASVLQGGTGELFF.